Below, 18 T cell receptor beta chains from the same sample are listed, as sequenced in a study of metastatic and nonmetastatic thyroid tumors. Until they underwent thyroid surgery, no patient had received any treatment. MiXCR was used by TCRdb to re-call the PCR reads. The sample lists some 15,000 clones, over 20% occurring once. Material: tumor tissue. The receptors were sampled from a female donor with papillary thyroid cancer or a benign thyroid nodule (not recorded which). Some clones in this sample may be carry-over from other donors' samples.

This clone was seen at least ten times. The chain combines TRBV30 with TRBJ1-1; D gene unclear. Trimming stripped 3 bases from V and 1 base from J, with 15 bases between. The CDR3 has 15 amino acids. The germline gives CDR1 GTSNPN, CDR2 SVGIG (reference sequence). The CDR3 protein is CAWRGPAFSNTEAFF. The CDR3 coding sequence is TGTGCCTGGAGGGGCCCCGCATTTTCGAACACTGAAGCTTTCTTT.

This clone was seen many times. The V and J genes are TRBV24-1 and TRBJ2-7, with D hard to call. CDR3 length: 13 amino acids. Germline V CDR1 and CDR2: KGHDR, SFDVKD. V lost 2 bases and J 7 bases, leaving 11 bases between the germline ends. The CDR3 nucleotides read TGTGCCACCAGTGATTCACCGGTCCGGGAGCAGTACTTC. It encodes CATSDSPVREQYF.

This clone was seen more than once but under ten times. This chain joins TRBV6-1 and TRBJ1-6; TRBD1 matches 7 bases. This CDR3 comprises 15 residues. Germline V lookup: CDR1 MNHNS, CDR2 SASEGT. Germline trimming cut 7 bases from V and 7 bases from J; bases unmatched to any gene: 10. In DNA, the CDR3 is TGTGCCAGCATAAGAGACAGGGAAGGAAATTCACCCCTCCACTTT. Its translation: CASIRDREGNSPLHF.

This clone was seen many times. The chain couples TRBV5-6 to TRBJ1-1; no reliable D call. Germline values: CDR1 SGHDT, CDR2 YYEEEE. This CDR3 spans 16 amino acids. V was pared by 0 bases and J by 0 bases, with 12 bases between. CDR3 residues: CASSLAGTIMNTEAFF. The CDR3 DNA sequence: TGTGCCAGCAGCTTGGCCGGAACGATCATGAACACTGAAGCTTTCTTT.

This clone qualifies as medium-sized (0.01 to 0.1%). The chain couples TRBV6-1 to TRBJ2-3, with D uncertain. The CDR3 consists of 14 residues. The V end lost 2 bases, the J end lost 2 bases, and 8 bases lay between the germline ends. Germline V CDR1 and CDR2: MNHNS, SASEGT. The CDR3 reads CASSERNPTDTQYF. The CDR3 DNA follows: TGTGCCAGCAGTGAACGCAACCCCACAGATACGCAGTATTTT.

This clone showed up just a few times. This clone may be a read error of a much larger clone one base away. The rearrangement links TRBV5-4 to TRBJ2-7, with 11 bases that match TRBD2. With 9 bases clipped from V and 0 bases from J, the junction kept 11 bases outside the gene matches. Germline V gives CDR1 SGHNT, CDR2 YYREEE (reference sequence). This CDR3 spans 16 amino acids. The CDR3 sequence is CAIGRLAGGSSYEQYF. Written as DNA, the CDR3 is TGTGCCATCGGTAGGCTAGCGGGAGGTAGCTCCTACGAGCAGTACTTC.

This clone has just a few counts. The V and J genes are TRBV19 and TRBJ2-1, with D tentatively TRBD2 (6 bases). CDR1 LNHDA and CDR2 SQIVND come from the germline V gene (reference sequence). The ends were cut back, 3 bases at V and 8 bases at J, with 17 bases in the middle. The CDR3 is 15 residues long. The CDR3 bases are TGTGCCAGTAGTATTCCGGGACTTCGGATAGATGAGCAGTTCTTC. As protein: CASSIPGLRIDEQFF.

This clone was picked up many times. The CDR3 DNA is TGTGCCAGCAGCTCATCCCAGGGGAAGTGGCAGTTCTTC. Translation: CASSSSQGKWQFF. The V call is TRBV11-3, the J call TRBJ2-1; the D gene is possibly TRBD1 (6 bases). This CDR3 comprises 13 residues. The V end was cut by 4 bases, the J end by 12 bases, with 16 bases between. Germline loops: CDR1 SGHNT, CDR2 YENEEA.

This clone was observed many times. The rearrangement joins TRBV12-3 or TRBV12-4 to TRBJ2-7, with TRBD1 matching 9 bases. The CDR3 covers 14 residues. V was pared by 2 bases and J by 3 bases, with 2 bases of the junction left unmatched. The CDR3 spells CASSLSGQGYEQYF. The CDR3 DNA reads as TGTGCCAGCAGTTTATCGGGACAGGGCTACGAGCAGTACTTC.

The V gene is TRBV20-1, the J gene TRBJ1-5; D might be TRBD1 (6 bases). V was pared by 3 bases and J by 3 bases, with 12 bases between. The CDR3 has 14 amino acids. Germline V gives CDR1 DFQATT, CDR2 SNEGSKA (reference sequence). The CDR3 sequence: CSARVGQPNQPQHF. The CDR3 DNA is TGCAGTGCTAGGGTAGGACAGCCCAATCAGCCCCAGCATTTT.

Details on this clone: This CDR3 is missing its conserved last phenylalanine or tryptophan, likely due to a read error. The same CDR3 also results from other DNA sequences found in this sample. In DNA, the CDR3 is TGTGCCAGCAGCTTAGGAGTCGGTTCTGGAAACACCATATATTTG. Translation: CASSLGVGSGNTIYL. The chain links TRBV7-9 to TRBJ1-3, with D unclear. The CDR3 spans 15 residues. Deletions cut 1 base from V and 1 base from J, with 8 bases between. From germline, CDR1 is SEHNR and CDR2 FQNEAQ (reference sequence).

The V and J genes are TRBV7-2 and TRBJ1-2; maybe TRBD1 (6 bases). The germline gives CDR1 SGHTA, CDR2 FQGNSA. The CDR3 consists of 15 residues. With 0 bases removed from V and 8 bases from J, the gap between germline ends came to 16 bases. The CDR3 loop is CASSLASGGRRGYTF. Here the CDR3 DNA reads TGTGCCAGCAGCTTAGCGTCGGGGGGGCGCCGAGGCTACACCTTC.

The V gene is TRBV4-2, the J gene TRBJ2-7; no firm D call. This CDR3 is 14 amino acids long. Looked up from germline, CDR1 is LGHNA and CDR2 is YNFKEQ. Trimming left V 3 bases short and J 5 bases short, with 14 bases between. The CDR3 DNA follows: TGTGCCAGCAGCCAGGACCAACTGAGTCACGAGCAGTACTTC. This codes for CASSQDQLSHEQYF.

The rearrangement links TRBV28 to TRBJ2-7; 10 positions match TRBD1. Germline trimming cut 5 bases from V and 2 bases from J; bases unmatched to any gene: 6. Germline V gene data show CDR1 as MDHEN and CDR2 as SYDVKM. The CDR3 is 15 amino acids. This chain's CDR3 is CASSRVGQGAYEQYF. The DNA of the CDR3 is TGTGCCAGCAGTCGGGTTGGACAGGGGGCCTACGAGCAGTACTTC.

This clone was counted many times. CDR3 amino acids: CASSVPQGISGANVLTF. CDR3 DNA: TGTGCCAGCAGCGTACCCCAGGGAATCTCTGGGGCCAACGTCCTGACTTTC. The V gene is TRBV9, the J gene TRBJ2-6, with a possible D match to TRBD1 (5 bases). Trimming took off 1 base at V and 0 bases at J, with 11 bases between the two ends. CDR1 is SGDLS, CDR2 YYNGEE, per germline. This CDR3 comprises 17 residues.

This clone was seen only a few times. A read error is possible here, since a much larger clone lies one base away. The same CDR3 is also encoded by other DNA sequences in this sample. The J gene is TRBJ2-3, the V gene TRBV9; D may be TRBD1 or TRBD2 (5 bases each). Looked up from germline, CDR1 is SGDLS and CDR2 is YYNGEE. CDR3 length: 15 residues. This CDR3 is CASSATGLDLDTQYF. In DNA form, the CDR3 reads TGTGCCAGTAGCGCCACAGGCTTAGATTTGGATACGCAGTATTTT.

V gene TRBV11-2 combines with J gene TRBJ1-2, with D possibly being TRBD1 (5 bases). The ends were cut back, 2 bases at V and 2 bases at J, with 15 bases in the middle. Germline values: CDR1 SGHAT, CDR2 FQNNGV. This CDR3 has 16 residues. The chain's CDR3 is CASSLNAGDGNYGYTF. The CDR3 bases are TGTGCCAGCAGCTTAAATGCGGGGGATGGCAACTATGGCTACACCTTC.

Judged by abundance, this clone is large. The chain uses TRBV3-1 and TRBJ1-4; perhaps TRBD1 as D (5 bases). Germline V CDR1 and CDR2: LGHDT, YNNKEL (reference sequence). The CDR3 is 12 amino acids. V gave up 3 bases and J gave up 8 bases, with 7 bases separating them. This CDR3 is CASSQGVEKLFF. DNA for the CDR3: TGTGCCAGCAGCCAGGGGGTGGAAAAACTGTTTTTT.